Below, 3 T cell receptor beta chains from the same sample are listed, as sequenced in a study of control samples from healthy donors and cancer patients. The assay was immunoSEQ multiplex PCR, and TCRdb's table has in-frame clones only and misses some. The data show about 53,000 clones, roughly nine tenths seen once. Source material: PBMCs. The receptors originated from a man aged 55 to 69 with head and neck cancer.

This rearrangement joins TRBV19 to TRBJ2-1; a weak D match, TRBD1 (6 bases). Looked up from germline, CDR1 is LNHDA and CDR2 is SQIVND (reference sequence). The CDR3 consists of 15 residues. Deletions cut 6 bases from V and 3 bases from J, with 15 bases between. The CDR3 DNA reads as TGTGCCAGTAGACTGGGCAGGGGCATCTACAATGAGCAGTTCTTC. Translating it yields CASRLGRGIYNEQFF.

The V call is TRBV27, the J call TRBJ2-1, with 12 bases fitting TRBD2. This CDR3 has 16 residues. V lost 5 bases, J lost 3 bases, and 5 bases stayed unmatched. CDR1 is MNHEY, CDR2 SMNVEV, per germline (reference sequence). The CDR3 coding sequence is TGTGCCAGCAGTCCCCGGACTAGCGGGAACTACAATGAGCAGTTCTTC. The encoded protein is CASSPRTSGNYNEQFF.

The chain is built from TRBV7-3 and TRBJ2-7; tentatively, D is TRBD2 (6 bases). The V end lost 5 bases, the J end lost 5 bases, and 19 bases lay between the germline ends. CDR1 is SGHTA, CDR2 FQGTGA, per germline. The CDR3 has 15 amino acids. The CDR3 spells CASSPSLGGLNEQYF. CDR3 DNA: TGTGCCAGCAGCCCCTCTTTGGGAGGTTTAAACGAGCAGTACTTC.